This entry lists 14 T cell receptor beta chains sequenced from one sample in a study of CD8 T cells in Susac syndrome. Reverse transcription of roughly 0.5 to 1 ug RNA was performed with random hexamers. In TCRdb, the immunoSEQ multiplex PCR reads were re-called with MiXCR into one record per CDR3 protein. The sample yields some 180,000 distinct CDR3 sequences, roughly 94% seen once. Specimen: CD4+ T cells from PBMCs. The receptors were sampled from a human donor in good health.

The gene calls are TRBV11-3 and TRBJ2-1; D is possibly TRBD2 (6 bases). The V gene's germline CDR1 is SGHNT and CDR2 YENEEA. The V gene lost 2 bases and the J gene lost 8 bases, with 7 bases spanning the gap. CDR3 length: 12 residues. In DNA, the CDR3 is TGTGCCAGCAGCTTAAGACTAGATGAGCAGTTCTTC. The encoded protein is CASSLRLDEQFF.

The V call is TRBV7-9, the J call TRBJ2-2, with D maybe TRBD1 (5 bases). V lost 3 bases, J lost 4 bases, and 6 bases lay in between. Germline V gene data show CDR1 as SEHNR and CDR2 as FQNEAQ (reference sequence). The CDR3 consists of 13 residues. The CDR3 loop reads CASSFQGTGELFF. The CDR3 DNA is TGTGCCAGCAGCTTCCAGGGCACCGGGGAGCTGTTTTTT.

CDR3 loop: CASSSFLGTEAFF. The CDR3 DNA reads TGTGCCAGCAGTTCCTTCTTGGGAACTGAAGCTTTCTTT. The chain combines TRBV28 with TRBJ1-1; no reliable D call. From germline, CDR1 is MDHEN and CDR2 SYDVKM. Between the trimmed V and J ends, which lost 4 bases and 5 bases, there was a span of 11 bases. The length of the CDR3 is 13 residues.

V usage is TRBV29-1 and J usage is TRBJ2-3; D possibly corresponds to TRBD1 (5 bases). V shed 6 bases and J shed 3 bases, with 10 bases lying between them. CDR1 is SQVTM and CDR2 is ANQGSEA in the germline V gene. CDR3 length: 12 amino acids. This CDR3 reads CSVRAGTDTQYF. The DNA of the CDR3 is TGCAGCGTCAGGGCAGGGACAGATACGCAGTATTTT.

The rearrangement uses TRBV27 and TRBJ1-2, with D maybe TRBD1 (5 bases). CDR3 length: 12 amino acids. Between the trimmed V and J ends, which lost 6 bases and 2 bases, there was a span of 7 bases. CDR1 is MNHEY and CDR2 is SMNVEV in the germline V gene (reference sequence). The CDR3 sequence is CASRQANYGYTF. CDR3 coding DNA: TGTGCCAGCAGACAGGCAAACTATGGCTACACCTTC.

The J gene is TRBJ2-3, the V gene TRBV30; tentative D call: TRBD1 (5 bases). This CDR3 region has 15 residues. Trimming took 0 bases from V and 6 from J, leaving 16 bases between them. Germline V lookup: CDR1 GTSNPN, CDR2 SVGIG (reference sequence). CDR3 sequence: CAWSVSRGLTDTQYF. The CDR3 bases are TGTGCCTGGAGTGTATCTAGGGGTCTGACCGATACGCAGTATTTT.

J is TRBJ2-1 and V is TRBV29-1, with 9 bases aligning to TRBD2. The V gene end was trimmed by 5 bases and the J gene end by 8 bases; junction bases not matched to a gene: 16. This CDR3 has 16 amino acids. Germline values: CDR1 SQVTM, CDR2 ANQGSEA. CDR3 in amino acids: CSVSIRSGSLTYEQFF. The CDR3 DNA reads TGCAGCGTTTCAATCCGTAGCGGGAGCCTCACTTATGAGCAGTTCTTC.

V gene TRBV28 combines with J gene TRBJ1-4; unclear D gene. Trimming stripped 5 bases from V and 8 bases from J, with 6 bases between. CDR3 length equals 11 residues. Germline lookup yields CDR1 MDHEN and CDR2 SYDVKM. In nucleotides, the CDR3 is TGTGCCAGCAGTCTTATGGAAAAACTGTTTTTT. It specifies CASSLMEKLFF.

The rearrangement links TRBV28 to TRBJ2-2, with no clear D. The germline V gene encodes CDR1 MDHEN and CDR2 SYDVKM. The CDR3 extends over 13 amino acids. V lost 5 bases and J lost 5, with 9 bases in between. The CDR3 region is CASSTSGTGELFF. DNA for the CDR3: TGTGCCAGCAGTACTTCCGGGACCGGGGAGCTGTTTTTT.

The chain employs TRBV30 and TRBJ1-3; D remains ambiguous. CDR1 and CDR2 from the germline V gene are GTSNPN and SVGIG (reference sequence). V lost 0 bases, J lost 1 base, and 4 bases lay in between. This CDR3 spans 13 amino acids. The CDR3 protein is CAWSVPSGNTIYF. DNA for the CDR3: TGTGCCTGGAGTGTACCGTCTGGAAACACCATATATTTT.

The chain employs TRBV7-8 and TRBJ1-2; TRBD1 agrees at 8 bases. Trimming took 10 bases from V and 0 from J; bases not matched to a gene: 7. Per germline, CDR1 SGHVS and CDR2 FQNEAQ. This CDR3 is 14 amino acids long. Written as DNA, the CDR3 is TGTGCCACCAGGGACAGGCCTTCTAACTATGGCTACACCTTC. Its protein is CATRDRPSNYGYTF.

The V and J genes are TRBV15 and TRBJ2-4, with 11 bases that match TRBD2. The CDR3 is 15 residues long. The germline V gene encodes CDR1 LNHNV and CDR2 YYDKDF (reference sequence). V was pared by 0 bases and J by 11 bases, with 6 bases of the junction left unmatched. DNA of the CDR3: TGTGCCACCAGCAGAGAAGAGGCTAGCGGGAGGCTTCAGTACTTC. This codes for CATSREEASGRLQYF.

The V and J genes are TRBV20-1 and TRBJ2-1, with 16 bases that match TRBD2. Germline V gene lookup returns CDR1 DFQATT and CDR2 SNEGSKA (reference sequence). The CDR3 is 17 residues long. Germline trimming cut 3 bases from V and 3 bases from J; bases unmatched to any gene: 5. CDR3 DNA: TGCAGTGCTAGTCCGGGACTAGCGGGAGGGAACTACAATGAGCAGTTCTTC. The encoded protein is CSASPGLAGGNYNEQFF.

Comment on this clonotype: Sequence at one end of the junction differs from germline and may be a read error. The chain carries TRBV28 and TRBJ2-1, with 7 bases fitting TRBD1. Germline V gene sequence: CDR1 MDHEN, CDR2 SYDVKM. This CDR3 is 15 amino acids long. The CDR3 region is CASSSGADRVNEEFF. CDR3 nucleotide sequence: TGTGCCAGCAGTTCTGGGGCAGACAGGGTCAATGAGGAGTTCTTC.